This TCR beta chain was found in a study of T cell repertoires in aging, cancer and after chemotherapy. In the study overall: Donor ages fell into six groups from 30 or younger up to 70 or older. Healthy donor repertoires were recorded over several months to years and showed clear clonal overlap.

The CDR3 is 14 residues long. V shed 5 bases and J 1 base; nucleotides not matched to a gene: 2. Per the germline V gene, CDR1 is SEHNR and CDR2 is FQNEAQ (reference sequence). TCR beta rearrangements were amplified from peripheral blood genomic DNA. Study results and caveats: In each cancer cohort, median generation probability increased across chemotherapy, suggesting thymic output rebounded. Immunological memory after chemotherapy cannot be judged from the repertoire data.

Regarding this clonotype: Its antigen is unidentified.

A mixed TRB-A/B primer pool amplified rearranged TRB by multiplex touch-down PCR. TCRdb fed the multiplex PCR reads into MiXCR, producing one record per CDR3 protein. The sample gives around 5,800 distinct CDR3 sequences, almost 30% of which show up once; 6.6% is in the top ten. This TCR came from a human donor in good health. The V call is TRBV7-9, the J call TRBJ2-5; the match to TRBD2 covers 9 bases. The sequenced sample was blood. The CDR3 sequence: CASSTGLAQETQYF. The CDR3 coding sequence is TGTGCCAGCAGCACGGGACTAGCCCAAGAGACCCAGTACTTC.